Each of the 13 T cell receptor beta chains below was sequenced from the same sample in a study of blood T cell dynamics during melanoma immunotherapy. Data came from immunoSEQ multiplex PCR; TCRdb stores just in-frame clones and leaves some out. Of over 20,000 clones in the sample, roughly 91% were seen once. Time point indicated: pre-treatment baseline. The starting material was blood, obtained from a patient treated with checkpoint blockade. Source of these receptors: a human donor with melanoma.

The rearrangement joins TRBV9 to TRBJ1-4; TRBD1 might be the D (6 bases). The CDR3 is 16 amino acids. V lost 3 bases, J lost 5 bases, and 17 bases lay in between. CDR1 and CDR2 (germline): SGDLS, YYNGEE. CDR3 amino acids: CASSAETGYRNEKLFF. CDR3 sequence (DNA): TGTGCCAGCAGCGCAGAAACAGGGTACCGAAATGAAAAACTGTTTTTT.

This rearrangement joins TRBV19 to TRBJ2-7, with TRBD1 matching 8 bases. From germline, CDR1 is LNHDA and CDR2 SQIVND (reference sequence). The J segment lost 3 bases and the V segment lost 9 bases, leaving 4 bases of the junction unmatched. The CDR3 runs 12 residues. CDR3: CASRTGSYEQYF. In DNA form, the CDR3 reads TGTGCCAGCAGGACAGGGAGCTACGAGCAGTACTTC.

The CDR3 sequence: CASRDRALSYEQYF. CDR3 coding DNA: TGTGCCAGTCGGGACAGGGCGCTGTCCTACGAGCAGTACTTC. V and J are TRBV19 and TRBJ2-7; 9 positions agree with TRBD1. This CDR3 is built from 14 residues. The J segment lost 1 base and the V segment lost 8 bases, leaving 6 bases of the junction unmatched. The germline CDR1 and CDR2 sequences are LNHDA and SQIVND (reference sequence).

For this clone: At one end, the junction sequence differs from germline, possibly due to a read error. The rearrangement joins TRBV4-1 to TRBJ2-7; 7 bases are a match to TRBD1. From germline, CDR1 is MGHRA and CDR2 YSYEKL. This CDR3 contains 13 residues. CDR3 nucleotides: TGCGCCAGCAGCCAAGATCGGGACAGCCCGACCCGTTTC. Translated, it gives CASSQDRDSPTRF.

This chain links TRBV2 with TRBJ1-4; the D gene is possibly TRBD1 (6 bases). V was trimmed by 8 bases and J by 16 bases, leaving 29 bases between them. This CDR3 contains 15 residues. Germline loops: CDR1 SNHLY, CDR2 FYNNEI. The CDR3 loop is CASRLPGGGRRSEFF. The CDR3 region has the DNA TGTGCCAGCCGTCTCCCCGGGGGGGGCCGCCGTTCTGAGTTTTTT.

The rearrangement links TRBV19 to TRBJ2-3; 9 positions match TRBD1. The CDR3 totals 13 residues. Germline V gives CDR1 LNHDA, CDR2 SQIVND (reference sequence). V shed 7 bases, J shed 3 bases, and the junction held 2 bases outside the gene matches. The CDR3 nucleotides are TGTGCCAGTACGGACAGGGGAACAGATACGCAGTATTTT. Residues: CASTDRGTDTQYF.

The CDR3 loop reads CASSRMPGQVNTGELFF. CDR3 DNA sequence: TGTGCCAGCAGCCGTATGCCGGGACAGGTCAACACCGGGGAGCTGTTTTTT. The V and J genes are TRBV5-5 and TRBJ2-2; 8 positions agree with TRBD1. CDR1 is SGHKS, CDR2 YYEKEE, per germline (reference sequence). The CDR3 sequence is 17 residues long. The ends lost 4 bases at V and 2 bases at J; junction bases unmatched: 10.

The V and J genes are TRBV6-1 and TRBJ2-7; 7 bases are shared with TRBD2. V lost 6 bases to trimming and J lost 1 base; unmatched junction nucleotides: 9. The CDR3 has 15 residues. CDR1 and CDR2 from the germline V gene are MNHNS and SASEGT. DNA of the CDR3: TGTGCCAGCAGCCGGCAGCGGGAAGGATCCTACGAGCAGTACTTC. Its translation is CASSRQREGSYEQYF.

The genes are TRBV30 and TRBJ2-1; D call uncertain. CDR3 length: 12 amino acids. Between the trimmed V and J ends, which lost 1 base and 7 bases, there was a span of 8 bases. CDR1 and CDR2 (germline): GTSNPN, SVGIG (reference sequence). The CDR3 region has the DNA TGTGCCTGGAGTGCCGACTCGAATGAGCAGTTCTTC. Translation gives CAWSADSNEQFF.

The chain links TRBV7-9 to TRBJ1-6; no reliable D call. V gave up 1 base and J gave up 7 bases, with 5 bases separating them. This CDR3 has 13 residues. Germline CDR1 is SEHNR and CDR2 is FQNEAQ (reference sequence). DNA for the CDR3: TGTGCCAGCAGCTTAGGGTCAAATTCACCCCTCCACTTT. Translation: CASSLGSNSPLHF.

CDR3: CASSRQNSYEQYF. As DNA, the CDR3 is TGTGCCAGCAGCCGACAGAACTCCTACGAGCAGTACTTC. This chain connects TRBV27 to TRBJ2-7; D possibly corresponds to TRBD1 (5 bases). CDR1 and CDR2 (germline): MNHEY, SMNVEV (reference sequence). V was shortened by 6 bases and J by 0 bases, with 9 bases between the two germline ends. This CDR3 comprises 13 residues.

The chain uses TRBV20-1 and TRBJ1-1; D not resolved. CDR1 and CDR2 (germline): DFQATT, SNEGSKA (reference sequence). Trimming pared 2 bases from V and 1 base from J, leaving 2 bases between. The CDR3 is made up of 11 amino acids. DNA of the CDR3: TGCAGTGCTAGAAAGAACACTGAAGCTTTCTTT. Amino acid sequence: CSARKNTEAFF.

V is TRBV30 and J is TRBJ2-5, with D maybe TRBD1 (5 bases). Per the germline V gene, CDR1 is GTSNPN and CDR2 is SVGIG (reference sequence). The CDR3 has 12 amino acids. V lost 0 bases and J lost 11, with 13 bases in between. The CDR3 nucleotides are TGTGCCTGGAGTGTAAGCAGGGTTGAGCAGTACTTC. Its translation: CAWSVSRVEQYF.